This T cell receptor beta chain appears in the sequencing data of a study of regulatory T cells in long-lasting Graves disease. Study summary: Persistent cases took antithyroid drugs over 5 years and stayed TSH receptor antibody positive. Points from the study as a whole: Accuracy might have suffered from few samples.

Time point defined: persistent/refractory GD, antithyroid drugs over 5 years with positive TRAb. Researchers made the TCR library from RNA that was extracted from PBMCs. Patients were from an endocrinology department in Xi'an, China. On this clonotype itself: No antigen is known for it.

The V gene end was trimmed by 4 bases and the J gene end by 2 bases; junction bases not matched to a gene: 4. The CDR3 extends over 15 amino acids. CDR1 and CDR2 (germline): MNHEY, SMNVEV (reference sequence). Through Arm-PCR of CDR3 regions and iRepertoire HTBI primers, TCR beta libraries were built. TCRdb recomputed calls from the multiplex PCR reads with MiXCR, one row per CDR3 protein. The data show roughly 700,000 distinct CDR3 sequences, 30% seen once. The chain combines TRBV27 with TRBJ2-3, with TRBD2 identical over 9 bases. The material was peripheral blood mononuclear cells (PBMCs), obtained when the disease was refractory, from a patient treated with antithyroid drugs. The origin of this receptor is a female donor with Graves disease. Here the CDR3 reads CASSSPSGVTDTQYF. In DNA, the CDR3 is TGTGCCAGCAGTTCCCCTAGCGGGGTCACAGATACGCAGTATTTT.